This T cell receptor (beta chain) is from a study of sequential checkpoint blockade in melanoma. Specified treatment: randomized to nivolumab then ipilimumab (arm A) or the reverse (arm B). In this sample, this clone turned up a few times. Antigen specificity is unknown. General observations from the study: Patients with week-13 increases in T-cell fraction and clonality benefited about 30 times more often.

The repertoire was sequenced with immunoSEQ multiplex PCR; TCRdb's copy has only in-frame clones and lacks some. The sample contains some 5,100 clones, around 21% of which appear only once. This CDR3 region has 17 residues. V lost 0 bases and J lost 0; bases outside the gene matches: 4. CDR1 and CDR2 from the germline V gene are SGDLS and YYNGEE. The sequences come from tumor tissue (inferred from file names), collected from a patient given nivolumab and ipilimumab in sequence. This clonotype originated in a human donor with melanoma. The rearrangement links TRBV9 to TRBJ2-1; 9 bases are a match to TRBD2. The CDR3 protein is CASSVGGGASSYNEQFF. Here the CDR3 DNA reads TGTGCCAGCAGCGTAGGCGGGGGGGCGAGCTCCTACAATGAGCAGTTCTTC.